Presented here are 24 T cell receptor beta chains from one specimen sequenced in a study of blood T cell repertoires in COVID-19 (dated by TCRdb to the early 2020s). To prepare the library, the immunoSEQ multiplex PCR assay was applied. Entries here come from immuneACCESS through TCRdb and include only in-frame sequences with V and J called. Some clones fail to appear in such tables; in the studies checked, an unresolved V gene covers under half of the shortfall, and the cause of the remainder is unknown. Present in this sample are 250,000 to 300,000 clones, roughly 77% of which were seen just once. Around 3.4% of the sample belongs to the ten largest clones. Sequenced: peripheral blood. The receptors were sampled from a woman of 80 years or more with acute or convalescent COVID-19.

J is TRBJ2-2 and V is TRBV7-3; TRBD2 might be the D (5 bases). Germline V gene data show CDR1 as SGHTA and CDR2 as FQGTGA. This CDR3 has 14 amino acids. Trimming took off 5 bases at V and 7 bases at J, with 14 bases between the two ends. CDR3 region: CASSRVIGDGELFF. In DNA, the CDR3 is TGTGCCAGCAGCCGGGTGATCGGGGACGGGGAGCTGTTTTTT.

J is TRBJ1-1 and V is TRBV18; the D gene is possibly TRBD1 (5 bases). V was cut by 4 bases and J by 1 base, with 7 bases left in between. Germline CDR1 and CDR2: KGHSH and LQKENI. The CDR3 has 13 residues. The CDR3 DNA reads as TGTGCCAGCTCACGGACACAGAACACTGAAGCTTTCTTT. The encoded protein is CASSRTQNTEAFF.

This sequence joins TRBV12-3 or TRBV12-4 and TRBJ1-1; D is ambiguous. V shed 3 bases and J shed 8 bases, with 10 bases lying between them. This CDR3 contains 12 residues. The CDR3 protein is CASSLWESEAFF. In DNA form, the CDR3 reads TGTGCCAGCAGTTTGTGGGAGTCAGAAGCTTTCTTT.

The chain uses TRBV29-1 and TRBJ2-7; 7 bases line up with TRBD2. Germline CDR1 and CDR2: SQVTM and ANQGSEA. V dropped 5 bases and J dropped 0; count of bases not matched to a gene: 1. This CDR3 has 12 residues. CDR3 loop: CSVSGNSYEQYF. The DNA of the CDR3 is TGCAGCGTTAGCGGGAACTCCTACGAGCAGTACTTC.

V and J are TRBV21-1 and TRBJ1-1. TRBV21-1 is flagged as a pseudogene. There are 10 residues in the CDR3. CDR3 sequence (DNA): TGTGCCGCGCCCTTCGGGGGAGCTTTCTTT. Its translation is CAAPFGGAFF.

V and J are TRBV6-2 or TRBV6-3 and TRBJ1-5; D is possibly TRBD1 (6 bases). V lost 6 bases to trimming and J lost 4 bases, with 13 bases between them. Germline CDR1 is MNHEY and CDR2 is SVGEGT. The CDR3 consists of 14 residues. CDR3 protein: CASSRGGGNQPQHF. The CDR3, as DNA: TGTGCCAGCAGCCGGGGAGGGGGTAATCAGCCCCAGCATTTT.

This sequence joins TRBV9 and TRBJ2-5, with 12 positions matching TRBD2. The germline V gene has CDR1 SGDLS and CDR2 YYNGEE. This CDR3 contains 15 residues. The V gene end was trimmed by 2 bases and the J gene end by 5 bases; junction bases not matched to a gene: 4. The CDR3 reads CASSVASGRGETQYF. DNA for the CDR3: TGTGCCAGCAGCGTGGCTAGCGGGAGGGGGGAGACCCAGTACTTC.

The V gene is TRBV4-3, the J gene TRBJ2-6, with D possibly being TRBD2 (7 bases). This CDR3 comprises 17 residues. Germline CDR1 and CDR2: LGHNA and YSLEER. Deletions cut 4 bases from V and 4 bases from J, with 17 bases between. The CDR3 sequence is CASSPGAGAAGANVLTF. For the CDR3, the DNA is TGCGCCAGCAGCCCCGGTGCGGGGGCGGCGGGGGCCAACGTCCTGACTTTC.

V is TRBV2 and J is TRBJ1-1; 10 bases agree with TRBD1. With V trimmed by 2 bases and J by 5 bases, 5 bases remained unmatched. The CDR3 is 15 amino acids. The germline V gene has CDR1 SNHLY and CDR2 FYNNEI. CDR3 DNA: TGTGCCAGCAGTGAACTCGGACAGGGGGGGACTGAAGCTTTCTTT. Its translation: CASSELGQGGTEAFF.

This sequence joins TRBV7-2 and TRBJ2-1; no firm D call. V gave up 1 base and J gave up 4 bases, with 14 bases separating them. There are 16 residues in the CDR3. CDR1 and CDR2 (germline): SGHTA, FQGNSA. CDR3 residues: CASSLVSGRGYNEQFF. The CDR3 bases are TGTGCCAGCAGCTTAGTGAGTGGCCGAGGATACAATGAGCAGTTCTTC.

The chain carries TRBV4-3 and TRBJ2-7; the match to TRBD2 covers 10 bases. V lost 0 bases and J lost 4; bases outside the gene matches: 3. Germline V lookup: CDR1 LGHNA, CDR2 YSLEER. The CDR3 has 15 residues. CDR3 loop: CASSQDVAGGYEQYF. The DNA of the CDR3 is TGCGCCAGCAGCCAAGACGTAGCGGGGGGATACGAGCAGTACTTC.

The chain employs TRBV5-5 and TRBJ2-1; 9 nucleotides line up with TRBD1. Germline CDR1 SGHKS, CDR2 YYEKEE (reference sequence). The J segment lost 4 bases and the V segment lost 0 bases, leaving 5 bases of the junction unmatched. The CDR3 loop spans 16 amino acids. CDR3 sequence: CASSLAGTGIYNEQFF. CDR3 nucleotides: TGTGCCAGCAGCTTGGCCGGGACAGGGATATACAATGAGCAGTTCTTC. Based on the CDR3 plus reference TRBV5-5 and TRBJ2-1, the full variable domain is DAGVTQSPTHLIKTRGQQVTLRCSPISGHKSVSWYQQVLGQGPQFIFQYYEKEERGRGNFPDRFSARQFPNYSSELNVNALLLGDSALYLCASSLAGTGIYNEQFFGPGTRLTVL.

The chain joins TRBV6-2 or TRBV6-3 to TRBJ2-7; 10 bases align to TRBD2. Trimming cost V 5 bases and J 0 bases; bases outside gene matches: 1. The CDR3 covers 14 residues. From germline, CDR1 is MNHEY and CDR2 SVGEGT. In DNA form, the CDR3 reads TGTGCCAGCAGTGGACTAGCGGCCTCCTACGAGCAGTACTTC. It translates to CASSGLAASYEQYF.

CDR3 sequence: CSASDSGGYSGNTIYF. The DNA for the CDR3 is TGCAGTGCTAGTGACTCAGGGGGCTACTCTGGAAACACCATATATTTT. The chain carries TRBV20-1 and TRBJ1-3; 8 positions match TRBD1. Germline CDR1 and CDR2: DFQATT and SNEGSKA (reference sequence). After removal of 3 bases from V and 0 bases from J, the junction contained 7 bases not matched to a gene. The CDR3 contains 16 residues.

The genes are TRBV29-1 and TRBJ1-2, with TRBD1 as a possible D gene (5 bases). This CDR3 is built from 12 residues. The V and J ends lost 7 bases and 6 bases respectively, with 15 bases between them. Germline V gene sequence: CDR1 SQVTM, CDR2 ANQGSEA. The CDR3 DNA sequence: TGCAGCGCCTCTGGGCAGGGCCATGGCTACACCTTC. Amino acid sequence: CSASGQGHGYTF. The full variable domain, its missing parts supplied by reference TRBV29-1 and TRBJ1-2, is SAVISQKPSRDICQRGTSLTIQCQVDSQVTMMFWYRQQPGQSLTLIATANQGSEATYESGFVIDKFPISRPNLTFSTLTVSNMSPEDSSIYLCSASGQGHGYTFGSGTRLTVV.

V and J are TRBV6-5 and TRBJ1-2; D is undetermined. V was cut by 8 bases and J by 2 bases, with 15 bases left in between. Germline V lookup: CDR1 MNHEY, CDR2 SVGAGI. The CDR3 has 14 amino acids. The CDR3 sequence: CASRPSRGNYGYTF. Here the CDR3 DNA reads TGTGCCAGCCGCCCCTCGCGGGGAAACTATGGCTACACCTTC.

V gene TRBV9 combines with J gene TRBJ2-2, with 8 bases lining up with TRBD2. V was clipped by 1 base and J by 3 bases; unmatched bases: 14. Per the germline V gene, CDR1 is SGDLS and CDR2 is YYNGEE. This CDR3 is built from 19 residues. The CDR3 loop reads CASSVKRRGLAGDTGELFF. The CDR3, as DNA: TGTGCCAGCAGCGTAAAACGACGAGGGCTAGCGGGCGACACCGGGGAGCTGTTTTTT.

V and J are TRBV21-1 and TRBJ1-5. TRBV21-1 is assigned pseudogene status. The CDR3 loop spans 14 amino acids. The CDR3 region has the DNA TGTGCCAGCAGCAAAGAGGGCGCGCGGGTCCCCCAGCATTTT. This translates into CASSKEGARVPQHF.

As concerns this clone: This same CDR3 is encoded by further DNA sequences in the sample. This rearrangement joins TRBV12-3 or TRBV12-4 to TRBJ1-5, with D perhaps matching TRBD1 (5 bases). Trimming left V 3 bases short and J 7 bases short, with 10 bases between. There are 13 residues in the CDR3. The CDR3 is CASSLGGGQPQHF. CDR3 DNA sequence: TGTGCCAGCAGTTTGGGGGGGGGACAGCCCCAGCATTTT.

CDR3 in DNA: TGTGCCTGGGGACAGGGAACTTCACCCCTCCACTTT. The encoded protein is CAWGQGTSPLHF. This rearrangement joins TRBV30 to TRBJ1-6, with TRBD1 matching 8 bases. Germline lookup yields CDR1 GTSNPN and CDR2 SVGIG (reference sequence). The CDR3 totals 12 residues. The V and J ends lost 5 bases and 9 bases, in that order; junction bases with no gene match: 3.

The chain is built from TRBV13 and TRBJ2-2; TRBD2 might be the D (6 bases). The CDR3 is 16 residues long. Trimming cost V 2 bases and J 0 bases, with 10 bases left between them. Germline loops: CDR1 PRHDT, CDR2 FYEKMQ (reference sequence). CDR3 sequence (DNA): TGTGCCAGCAGCTTACGAGCGGGCGCGAACACCGGGGAGCTGTTTTTT. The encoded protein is CASSLRAGANTGELFF.

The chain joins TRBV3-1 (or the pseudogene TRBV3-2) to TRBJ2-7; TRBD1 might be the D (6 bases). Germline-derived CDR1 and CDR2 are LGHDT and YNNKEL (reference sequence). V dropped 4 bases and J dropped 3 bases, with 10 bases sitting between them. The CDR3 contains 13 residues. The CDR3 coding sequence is TGTGCCAGCAGCCTACCACAGGGCTACGAGCAGTACTTC. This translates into CASSLPQGYEQYF.

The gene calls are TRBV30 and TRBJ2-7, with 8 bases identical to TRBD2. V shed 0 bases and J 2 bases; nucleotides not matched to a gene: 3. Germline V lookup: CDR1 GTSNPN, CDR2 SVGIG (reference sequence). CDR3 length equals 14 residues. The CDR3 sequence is CAWSVPGLAYEQYF. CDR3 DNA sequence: TGTGCCTGGAGTGTCCCGGGACTAGCCTACGAGCAGTACTTC.

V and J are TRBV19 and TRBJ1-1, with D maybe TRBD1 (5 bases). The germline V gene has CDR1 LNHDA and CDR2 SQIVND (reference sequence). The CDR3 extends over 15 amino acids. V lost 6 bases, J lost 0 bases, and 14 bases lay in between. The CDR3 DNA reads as TGTGCCAGTAGAACTCGGGGGGGGATGAACACTGAAGCTTTCTTT. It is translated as CASRTRGGMNTEAFF.